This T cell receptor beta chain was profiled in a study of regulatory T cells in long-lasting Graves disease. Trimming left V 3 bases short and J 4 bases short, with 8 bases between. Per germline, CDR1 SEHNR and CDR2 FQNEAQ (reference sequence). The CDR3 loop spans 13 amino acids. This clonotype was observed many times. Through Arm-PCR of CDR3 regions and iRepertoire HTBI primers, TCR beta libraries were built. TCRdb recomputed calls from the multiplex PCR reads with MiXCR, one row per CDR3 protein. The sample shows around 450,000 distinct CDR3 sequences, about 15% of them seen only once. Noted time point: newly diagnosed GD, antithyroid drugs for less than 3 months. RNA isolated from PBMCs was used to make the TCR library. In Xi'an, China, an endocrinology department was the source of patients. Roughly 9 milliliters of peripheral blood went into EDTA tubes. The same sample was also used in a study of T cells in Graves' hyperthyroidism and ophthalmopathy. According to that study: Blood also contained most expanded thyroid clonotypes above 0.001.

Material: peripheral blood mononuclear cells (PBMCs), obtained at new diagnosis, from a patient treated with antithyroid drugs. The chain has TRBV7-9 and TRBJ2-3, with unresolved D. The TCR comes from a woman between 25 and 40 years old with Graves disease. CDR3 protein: CASSFDGPDTQYF. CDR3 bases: TGTGCCAGCAGCTTTGACGGTCCAGATACGCAGTATTTT.